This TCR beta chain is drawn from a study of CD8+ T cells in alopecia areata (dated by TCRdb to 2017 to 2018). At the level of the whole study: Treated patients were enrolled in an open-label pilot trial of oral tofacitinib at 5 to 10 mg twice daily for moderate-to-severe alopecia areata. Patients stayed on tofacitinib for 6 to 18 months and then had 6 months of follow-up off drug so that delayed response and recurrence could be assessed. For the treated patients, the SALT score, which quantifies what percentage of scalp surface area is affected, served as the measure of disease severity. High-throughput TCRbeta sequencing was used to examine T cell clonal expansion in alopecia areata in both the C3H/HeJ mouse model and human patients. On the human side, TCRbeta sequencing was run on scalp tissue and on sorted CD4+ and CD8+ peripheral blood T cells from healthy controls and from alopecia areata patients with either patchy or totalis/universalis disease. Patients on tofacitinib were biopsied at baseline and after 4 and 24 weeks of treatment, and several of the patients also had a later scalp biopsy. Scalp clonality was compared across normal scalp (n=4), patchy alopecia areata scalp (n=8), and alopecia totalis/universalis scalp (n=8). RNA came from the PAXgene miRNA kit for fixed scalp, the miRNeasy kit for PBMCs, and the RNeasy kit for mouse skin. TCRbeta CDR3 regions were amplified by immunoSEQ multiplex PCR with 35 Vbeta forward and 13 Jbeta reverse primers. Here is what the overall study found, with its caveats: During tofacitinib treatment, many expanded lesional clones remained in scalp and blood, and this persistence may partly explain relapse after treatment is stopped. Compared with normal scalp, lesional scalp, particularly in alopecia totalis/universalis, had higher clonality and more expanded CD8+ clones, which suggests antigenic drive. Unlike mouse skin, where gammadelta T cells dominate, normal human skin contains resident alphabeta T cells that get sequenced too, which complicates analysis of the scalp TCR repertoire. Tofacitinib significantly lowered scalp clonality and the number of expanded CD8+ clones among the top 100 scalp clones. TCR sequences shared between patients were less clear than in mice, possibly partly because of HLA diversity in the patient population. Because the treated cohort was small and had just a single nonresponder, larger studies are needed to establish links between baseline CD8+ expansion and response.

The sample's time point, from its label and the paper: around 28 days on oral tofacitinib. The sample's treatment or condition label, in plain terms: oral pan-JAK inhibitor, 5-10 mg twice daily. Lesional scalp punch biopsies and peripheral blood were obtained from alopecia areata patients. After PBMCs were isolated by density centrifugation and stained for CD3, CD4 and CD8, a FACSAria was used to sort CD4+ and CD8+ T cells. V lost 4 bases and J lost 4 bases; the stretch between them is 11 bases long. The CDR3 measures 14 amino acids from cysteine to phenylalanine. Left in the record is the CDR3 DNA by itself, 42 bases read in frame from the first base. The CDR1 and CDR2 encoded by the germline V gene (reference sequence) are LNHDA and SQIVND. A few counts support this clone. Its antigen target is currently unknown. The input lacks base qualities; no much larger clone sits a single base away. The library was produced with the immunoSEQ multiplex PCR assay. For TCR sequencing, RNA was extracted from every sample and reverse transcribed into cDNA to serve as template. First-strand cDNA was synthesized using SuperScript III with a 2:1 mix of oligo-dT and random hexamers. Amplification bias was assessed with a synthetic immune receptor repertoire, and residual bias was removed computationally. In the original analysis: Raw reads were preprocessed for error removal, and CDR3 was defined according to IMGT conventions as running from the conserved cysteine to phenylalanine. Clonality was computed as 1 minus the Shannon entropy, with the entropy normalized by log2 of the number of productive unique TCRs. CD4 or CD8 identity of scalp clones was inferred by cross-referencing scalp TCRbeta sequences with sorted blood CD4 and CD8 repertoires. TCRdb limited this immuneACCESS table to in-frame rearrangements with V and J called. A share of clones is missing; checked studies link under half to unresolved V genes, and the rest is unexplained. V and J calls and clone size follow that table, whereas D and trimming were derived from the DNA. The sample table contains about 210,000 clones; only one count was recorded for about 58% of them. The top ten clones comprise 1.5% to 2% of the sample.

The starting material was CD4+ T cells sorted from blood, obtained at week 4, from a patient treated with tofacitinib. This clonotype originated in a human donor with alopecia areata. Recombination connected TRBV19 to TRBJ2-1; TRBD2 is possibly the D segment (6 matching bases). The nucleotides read TGTGCCAGTAGTAGCCCGGGACTTTACAATGAGCAGTTCTTC. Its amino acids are CASSSPGLYNEQFF. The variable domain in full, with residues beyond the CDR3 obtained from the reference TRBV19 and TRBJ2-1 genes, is DGGITQSPKYLFRKEGQNVTLSCEQNLNHDAMYWYRQDPGQGLRLIYYSQIVNDFQKGDIAEGYSVSREKKESFPLTVTSAQKNPTAFYLCASSSPGLYNEQFFGPGTRLTVL.